This record looks at one T cell receptor (beta chain) sequence and its context. Antigen specificity is unknown. Some clones are missing from TCRdb's copy, which holds only in-frame ones; the method was immunoSEQ multiplex PCR. This sample lists around 150,000 clones; its ten largest clones have about 2%. With 6 bases removed from V and 0 bases from J, the gap between germline ends came to 12 bases. CDR1 SEHNR and CDR2 FQNEAQ come from the germline V gene (reference sequence). The CDR3 consists of 15 residues. The data were obtained in a study of T cell responses to AZD1222 COVID-19 vaccine. Study observations and caveats: Dominant CD4 TCR responses targeted spike regions 160-218 and 743-854. In a largely white British group with more females than males, clonal diversity was possibly underestimated. Close to half of spike-specific TCRs reportedly recognize unmutated variant regions.

Sequencing was done on a sample of peripheral blood. The V and J genes are TRBV7-9 and TRBJ1-3; D may be TRBD1 (6 bases). The source is an adult in good health. The DNA of the CDR3 is TGTGCCAGCAGGTCAGGGGCCAACTCTGGAAACACCATATATTTT. It translates to CASRSGANSGNTIYF.